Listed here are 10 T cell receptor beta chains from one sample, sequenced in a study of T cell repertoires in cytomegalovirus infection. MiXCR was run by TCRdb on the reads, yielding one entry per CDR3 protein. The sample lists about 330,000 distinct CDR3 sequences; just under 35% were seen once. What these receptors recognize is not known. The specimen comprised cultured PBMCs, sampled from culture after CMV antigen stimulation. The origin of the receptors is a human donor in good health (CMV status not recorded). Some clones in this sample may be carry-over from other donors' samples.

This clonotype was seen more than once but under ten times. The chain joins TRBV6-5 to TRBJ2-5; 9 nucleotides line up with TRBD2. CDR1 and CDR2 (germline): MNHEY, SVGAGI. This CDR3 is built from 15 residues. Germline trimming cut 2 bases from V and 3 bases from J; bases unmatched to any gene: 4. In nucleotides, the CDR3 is TGTGCCAGCAGTTACACCCGCGGGAGGGAAGAGACCCAGTACTTC. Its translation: CASSYTRGREETQYF.

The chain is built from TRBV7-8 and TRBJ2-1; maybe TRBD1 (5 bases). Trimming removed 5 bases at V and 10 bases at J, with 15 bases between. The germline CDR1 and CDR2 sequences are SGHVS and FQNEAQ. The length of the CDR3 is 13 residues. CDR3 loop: CASSPPLGLEQFF. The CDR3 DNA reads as TGTGCCAGCAGCCCACCCCTGGGGCTAGAGCAGTTCTTC.

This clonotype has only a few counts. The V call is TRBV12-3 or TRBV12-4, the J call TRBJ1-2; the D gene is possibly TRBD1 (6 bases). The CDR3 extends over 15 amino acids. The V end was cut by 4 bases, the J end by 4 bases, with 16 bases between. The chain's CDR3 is CASSSSWGGAYGYTF. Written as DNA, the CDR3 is TGTGCCAGCAGTTCGTCCTGGGGGGGGGCCTATGGCTACACCTTC.

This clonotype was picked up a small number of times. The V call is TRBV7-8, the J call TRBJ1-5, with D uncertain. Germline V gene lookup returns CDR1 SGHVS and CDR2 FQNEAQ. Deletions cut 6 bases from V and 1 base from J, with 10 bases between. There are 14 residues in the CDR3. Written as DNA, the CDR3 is TGTGCCAGCAGTTCCGATGCAAGCAATCAGCCCCAGCATTTT. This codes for CASSSDASNQPQHF.

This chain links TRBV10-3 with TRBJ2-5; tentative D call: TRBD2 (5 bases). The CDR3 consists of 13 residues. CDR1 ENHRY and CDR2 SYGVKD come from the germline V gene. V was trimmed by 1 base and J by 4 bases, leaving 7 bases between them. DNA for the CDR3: TGTGCCATCAGTGAGTTAGCGCTAGAGACCCAGTACTTC. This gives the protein CAISELALETQYF.

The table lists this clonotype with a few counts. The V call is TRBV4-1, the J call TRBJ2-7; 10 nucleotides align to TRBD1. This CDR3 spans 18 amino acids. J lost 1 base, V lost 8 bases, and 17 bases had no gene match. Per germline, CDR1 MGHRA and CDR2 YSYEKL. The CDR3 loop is CASPLVTGQGQKSYEQYV. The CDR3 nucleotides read TGCGCCAGCCCCCTAGTTACGGGACAGGGGCAAAAATCCTACGAGCAGTACGTC.

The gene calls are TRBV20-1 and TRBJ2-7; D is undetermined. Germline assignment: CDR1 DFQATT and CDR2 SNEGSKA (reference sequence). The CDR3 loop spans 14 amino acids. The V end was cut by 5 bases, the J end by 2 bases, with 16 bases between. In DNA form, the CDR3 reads TGCAGTGCTTACCGACCAGGTCGCACCTACGAGCAGTACTTC. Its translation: CSAYRPGRTYEQYF.

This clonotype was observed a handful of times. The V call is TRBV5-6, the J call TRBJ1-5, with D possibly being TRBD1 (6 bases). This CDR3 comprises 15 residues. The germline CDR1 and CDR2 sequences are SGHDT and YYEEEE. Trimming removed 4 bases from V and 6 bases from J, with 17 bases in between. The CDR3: CASSRTEFDTQPQHF. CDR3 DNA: TGTGCCAGCAGCCGGACAGAATTTGACACTCAGCCCCAGCATTTT.

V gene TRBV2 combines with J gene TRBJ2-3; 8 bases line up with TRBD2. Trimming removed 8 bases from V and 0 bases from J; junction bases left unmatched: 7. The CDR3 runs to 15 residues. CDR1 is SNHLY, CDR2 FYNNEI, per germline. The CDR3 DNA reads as TGTGCCAGCGCCGCACTAGCGGACAGCACAGATACGCAGTATTTT. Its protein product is CASAALADSTDTQYF.

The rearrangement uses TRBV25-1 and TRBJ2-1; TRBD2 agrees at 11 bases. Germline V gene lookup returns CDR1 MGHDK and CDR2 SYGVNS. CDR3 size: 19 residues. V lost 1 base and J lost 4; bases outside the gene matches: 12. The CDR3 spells CASSEFRSSGGGGYNEQFF. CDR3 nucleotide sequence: TGTGCCAGCAGTGAATTTAGGAGTAGCGGGGGGGGGGGGTACAATGAGCAGTTCTTC.